The T cell receptor (beta chain) described here comes from a study of T cells in Graves' hyperthyroidism and ophthalmopathy. This clonotype was recorded many times. This CDR3 has 17 residues. From germline, CDR1 is MDHEN and CDR2 SYDVKM. V lost 4 bases and J lost 0, with 16 bases in between. Amplification of TCR beta CDR3 regions used RNA as the template. The HTBI set primed first-round TCR CDR3 RT-PCR. Using its own MiXCR run on the multiplex PCR reads, TCRdb lists one record per CDR3 protein. In the table there are approximately 610,000 distinct CDR3 sequences, over 15% of which are singletons. The TCR originated in a young woman with Graves' hyperthyroidism. The sequenced sample consisted of blood. This chain links TRBV28 with TRBJ1-5; D is unresolved. Here the CDR3 DNA reads TGTGCCAGCAGTTCCCGGAACGGCGCCTATAGCAATCAGCCCCAGCATTTT. Residues: CASSSRNGAYSNQPQHF.